A single sample gave rise to the 16 T cell receptor beta chains below, sequenced in a study of molecular identifiers for immune sequencing clone quantification. TCRdb itself ran the PCR reads through MiXCR, one entry per CDR3 protein. The sample yields hundreds of thousands of distinct CDR3 sequences, about 20% seen once. The sequenced sample was naive CD8+ T cells from blood, with Jurkat cell RNA spiked in. Subset noted: FACS-sorted CD8+CD4-CCR7+CD45RA+ naive T cells. The source of these receptors is a human donor in good health. Some libraries in this study had Jurkat cell RNA spiked in.

The chain couples TRBV14 to TRBJ2-7, with D maybe TRBD2 (6 bases). The CDR3 has 16 residues. Germline loops: CDR1 SGHDN, CDR2 FVKESK. V dropped 0 bases and J dropped 3 bases, with 15 bases sitting between them. The CDR3 spells CASSQEISRRGYEQYF. The CDR3 DNA follows: TGTGCCAGCAGCCAAGAAATCTCTCGGCGGGGCTACGAGCAGTACTTC.

This clonotype was seen many times. The J gene is TRBJ1-5, the V gene TRBV28; D gene ambiguous. The ends were cut back, 4 bases at V and 1 base at J, with 8 bases in the middle. The CDR3 contains 14 residues. Germline V gene data show CDR1 as MDHEN and CDR2 as SYDVKM. CDR3 sequence: CASSSPGSNQPQHF. In DNA, the CDR3 is TGTGCCAGCAGTTCCCCTGGAAGCAATCAGCCCCAGCATTTT.

Ten or more counts support this clonotype. The rearrangement links TRBV27 to TRBJ1-5; TRBD1 agrees at 7 bases. This CDR3 has 16 residues. After removal of 0 bases from V and 3 bases from J, the junction contained 5 bases not matched to a gene. Germline V gene data show CDR1 as MNHEY and CDR2 as SMNVEV (reference sequence). This chain's CDR3 is CASSLSGGGNNQPQHF. In DNA form, the CDR3 reads TGTGCCAGCAGTTTATCAGGGGGCGGCAACAATCAGCCCCAGCATTTT.

This clonotype was counted ten times or more. The rearrangement links TRBV5-1 to TRBJ2-1; D is possibly TRBD2 (6 bases). From germline, CDR1 is SGHRS and CDR2 YFSETQ. V was shortened by 1 base and J by 8 bases, with 19 bases between the two germline ends. CDR3 size: 16 residues. The CDR3 sequence is CASSLRSRRGVDEQFF. In DNA form, the CDR3 reads TGCGCCAGCAGCTTGCGAAGTCGGCGGGGAGTCGATGAGCAGTTCTTC.

As for this clonotype: Possible read error: a much larger clone is one base away. This sequence joins TRBV6-1 and TRBJ1-6, with D tentatively TRBD1 (5 bases). Germline V gene sequence: CDR1 MNHNS, CDR2 SASEGT. This CDR3 is 15 amino acids long. Trimming left V 3 bases short and J 7 bases short, with 13 bases between. Written as DNA, the CDR3 is TGTGCCAGCAGTGATGACGGGGGAGGAAATTCACCCCTCCACTTT. Translating it yields CASSDDGGGNSPLHF.

A remark on this clonotype: A much larger clonotype is one base distant, so this may be a read error. The chain uses TRBV7-9 and TRBJ2-3; D is ambiguous. The CDR3 length is 13 residues. Between the trimmed V and J ends, which lost 5 bases and 4 bases, there was a span of 10 bases. The germline V gene has CDR1 SEHNR and CDR2 FQNEAQ (reference sequence). CDR3 nucleotide sequence: TGTGCCAGCAGCCAGTCGGGCCCAGATACGCAGTATTTT. Protein: CASSQSGPDTQYF.

This clonotype appeared a few times. The chain carries TRBV11-2 and TRBJ2-7; 7 nucleotides align to TRBD1. V was clipped by 1 base and J by 2 bases; unmatched bases: 8. Germline CDR1 reads SGHAT; CDR2 reads FQNNGV. This CDR3 is built from 16 residues. Here the CDR3 reads CASSLVSRDSTYEQYF. For the CDR3, the DNA is TGTGCCAGCAGCTTAGTGTCCCGGGACAGTACCTACGAGCAGTACTTC.

The genes are TRBV7-9 and TRBJ1-2, with D possibly TRBD1 on 5 matching bases. This CDR3 spans 12 amino acids. The germline V gene has CDR1 SEHNR and CDR2 FQNEAQ (reference sequence). V was cut by 5 bases and J by 6 bases, with 10 bases left in between. DNA for the CDR3: TGTGCCAGCAGCCTCCCGGGGGATGGCTACACCTTC. Protein sequence: CASSLPGDGYTF.

This clonotype was seen many times. V and J are TRBV28 and TRBJ2-3, with unresolved D. Germline CDR1 is MDHEN and CDR2 is SYDVKM. Trimming left V 6 bases short and J 2 bases short, with 6 bases between. The CDR3 is 12 residues long. The CDR3 loop is CASRDPTDTQYF. The DNA of the CDR3 is TGTGCCAGCAGGGACCCCACAGATACGCAGTATTTT. The variable domain in full, with the rest retrieved from reference TRBV28 and TRBJ2-3, is DVKVTQSSRYLVKRTGEKVFLECVQDMDHENMFWYRQDPGLGLRLIYFSYDVKMKEKGDIPEGYSVSREKKERFSLILESASTNQTSMYLCASRDPTDTQYFGPGTRLTVL.

Details on this clonotype: A much larger clone differs by one base, so this may be a read error. The rearrangement uses TRBV20-1 and TRBJ2-7; the match to TRBD2 covers 7 bases. This CDR3 is 13 amino acids long. V lost 5 bases and J lost 3; bases outside the gene matches: 7. Germline V lookup: CDR1 DFQATT, CDR2 SNEGSKA (reference sequence). The CDR3 loop is CSAYRDYFYEQYF. DNA of the CDR3: TGCAGTGCTTACCGGGACTACTTCTACGAGCAGTACTTC.

Remarks on this clonotype: A read error may explain this, as a much larger clone is one base away. The V call is TRBV24-1, the J call TRBJ2-7, with D maybe TRBD2 (5 bases). The CDR3 loop spans 12 amino acids. Trimming took 12 bases from V and 0 from J, leaving 11 bases between them. Germline lookup yields CDR1 KGHDR and CDR2 SFDVKD. CDR3 bases: TGTGCCCCCAACCTAGCCTCCTACGAGCAGTACTTC. Protein: CAPNLASYEQYF.

This clonotype was seen a few times. This rearrangement joins TRBV14 to TRBJ1-1; perhaps TRBD1 as D (5 bases). Trimming left V 1 base short and J 3 bases short, with 15 bases between. Germline V gene lookup returns CDR1 SGHDN and CDR2 FVKESK. The CDR3 sequence is 16 residues long. The DNA of the CDR3 is TGTGCCAGCAGCCAAGTCAGGGTGAGGGGCGACACTGAAGCTTTCTTT. Its protein is CASSQVRVRGDTEAFF.

This clonotype was seen many times. This chain links TRBV20-1 with TRBJ2-3; a possible D gene is TRBD2 (7 bases). Germline CDR1 is DFQATT and CDR2 is SNEGSKA (reference sequence). Trimming removed 3 bases from V and 4 bases from J, with 14 bases in between. The CDR3 covers 14 residues. This CDR3 reads CSARGGQGPDTQYF. The DNA of the CDR3 is TGCAGTGCTAGGGGGGGGCAGGGCCCAGATACGCAGTATTTT.

This clonotype was recorded at least ten times. This rearrangement joins TRBV27 to TRBJ2-3, with TRBD2 as a possible D gene (5 bases). CDR3 length equals 17 residues. Germline-derived CDR1 and CDR2 are MNHEY and SMNVEV (reference sequence). The V end was cut by 1 base, the J end by 1 base, with 15 bases between. CDR3 residues: CASSLLNPAGGTDTQYF. CDR3 nucleotide sequence: TGTGCCAGCAGTTTATTAAACCCGGCGGGTGGCACAGATACGCAGTATTTT.

In this sample, this clonotype turned up many times. J is TRBJ1-1 and V is TRBV12-3 or TRBV12-4; 8 nucleotides agree with TRBD1. V lost 6 bases, J lost 5 bases, and 8 bases stayed unmatched. The CDR3 has 14 residues. The CDR3 sequence: CASSGRGPGTEAFF. The CDR3 DNA sequence: TGTGCCAGCAGCGGCAGGGGGCCGGGGACTGAAGCTTTCTTT.

In this sample, this clonotype turned up many times. DNA of the CDR3: TGTGCCAGTAGTATAATTTCGACGGGTAACACTGAAGCTTTCTTT. Its translation: CASSIISTGNTEAFF. The V and J genes are TRBV19 and TRBJ1-1; no firm D call. Trimming shortened V by 2 bases and J by 2 bases, and 12 bases separated the two germline ends. The CDR3 spans 15 residues. CDR1 and CDR2 from the germline V gene are LNHDA and SQIVND (reference sequence).